This passage covers 21 T cell receptor beta chains from one sample sequenced in a study of T cells in Graves' hyperthyroidism and ophthalmopathy. TCR beta CDR3 sequences were amplified from RNA transcripts. The study used the HTBI primer set for a first-round RT-PCR of the TCR CDR3. TCRdb ran MiXCR on the multiplex PCR reads and lists one entry per CDR3 protein. The sample yields hundreds of thousands of distinct CDR3 sequences, approximately 14% seen once. Input material: blood. The receptor source for this set is a woman between 18 and 29 years old with Graves' hyperthyroidism.

There are many counts of this clonotype. This rearrangement joins TRBV11-3 to TRBJ1-1, with 7 bases fitting TRBD1. CDR3 size: 12 residues. CDR1 and CDR2 from the germline V gene are SGHNT and YENEEA. The V and J ends lost 7 bases and 11 bases, in that order; junction bases with no gene match: 10. The CDR3 bases are TGTGCCAGCAACATGACAGGGAGCGATGCTTTCTTT. Amino acids: CASNMTGSDAFF.

The sample holds many counts of this clonotype. The chain combines TRBV6-1 with TRBJ1-1; 9 nucleotides line up with TRBD1. Trimming cost V 11 bases and J 8 bases; bases outside gene matches: 9. Germline loops: CDR1 MNHNS, CDR2 SASEGT. The CDR3 length is 12 residues. In nucleotides, the CDR3 is TGTGCCGTAGACAGGGGGGGGACCGAAGCTTTCTTT. It translates to CAVDRGGTEAFF.

This clonotype was picked up many times. One end of the junction varies from germline; a read error may be responsible. V usage is TRBV5-1 and J usage is TRBJ2-2; no definite D call. Per the germline V gene, CDR1 is SGHRS and CDR2 is YFSETQ. The CDR3 is made up of 13 amino acids. The CDR3: CASSLAGTGELFF. The CDR3 bases are TGTGCCAGCAGCTTAGCCGGTACCGGGGAGCTGTTTTTT.

This clonotype was detected ten times or more. In DNA form, the CDR3 reads TGCAGTGCTAGGGCCGGGACAGTGAATTCACCCCTCCACTTT. This translates into CSARAGTVNSPLHF. The J gene is TRBJ1-6, the V gene TRBV20-1, with 7 positions matching TRBD1. In germline, CDR1 is DFQATT, CDR2 SNEGSKA (reference sequence). The trim removed 3 bases at V and 7 bases at J, leaving 6 bases unmatched. CDR3 length: 14 amino acids.

This clonotype was observed at least ten times. At one end the junction does not follow the germline gene, possibly because of a read error. The chain links TRBV12-5 to TRBJ1-5; D gene ambiguous. This CDR3 region has 12 residues. Looked up from germline, CDR1 is LGHNT and CDR2 is FRNRAP. The CDR3 protein is CASGLGRQPQHF. CDR3 in DNA: TGTGCTAGTGGCTTGGGTCGGCAGCCCCAGCATTTT.

This clonotype has a handful of counts. The rearrangement joins TRBV4-2 to TRBJ2-1, with D perhaps TRBD2 (5 bases). V was clipped by 0 bases and J by 10 bases, with 16 bases between them. The CDR3 consists of 15 residues. Germline V lookup: CDR1 LGHNA, CDR2 YNFKEQ. CDR3 sequence (DNA): TGTGCCAGCAGCCAAGACCGGACTCCAAGGGAAGAGCAGTTCTTC. It codes for CASSQDRTPREEQFF.

This clonotype has at least ten counts. The chain recombines TRBV27 with TRBJ1-5; maybe TRBD1 (6 bases). The V gene's germline CDR1 is MNHEY and CDR2 SMNVEV (reference sequence). Trimming cost V 6 bases and J 0 bases, with 9 bases left between them. This CDR3 region has 14 residues. The CDR3 loop is CASRPGDSNQPQHF. The CDR3 nucleotides are TGTGCCAGCAGACCAGGGGATAGCAATCAGCCCCAGCATTTT.

This clonotype came up a few times. The V call is TRBV29-1, the J call TRBJ2-7; D is tentatively TRBD1 or TRBD2 (6 bases each). V was pared by 6 bases and J by 3 bases, with 15 bases between. The V gene's germline CDR1 is SQVTM and CDR2 ANQGSEA. The CDR3 has 13 residues. In nucleotides, the CDR3 is TGCAGCGTCGGGGGCCCGACCGACTACGAGCAGTACTTC. It yields the protein CSVGGPTDYEQYF.

Many counts were recorded for this clonotype. The chain carries TRBV20-1 and TRBJ1-2, with TRBD1 matching over 8 bases. The CDR3 sequence is 14 residues long. J lost 4 bases, V lost 3 bases, and 7 bases had no gene match. Germline loops: CDR1 DFQATT, CDR2 SNEGSKA (reference sequence). CDR3 sequence (DNA): TGCAGTGCTAGCGAGCACAGGGGGATCTATGGCTACACCTTC. Translation gives CSASEHRGIYGYTF.

In this sample, this clonotype turned up many times. Here the CDR3 DNA reads TGTGCCAGCATCGACCCTCGAGGAGAGCAGTTCTTC. Translated, it gives CASIDPRGEQFF. The chain uses TRBV6-1 and TRBJ2-1; D unclear. Per the germline V gene, CDR1 is MNHNS and CDR2 is SASEGT. V lost 7 bases to trimming and J lost 10 bases, with 14 bases between them. The CDR3 runs to 12 residues.

This clonotype was detected ten times or more. The rearrangement uses TRBV6-1 and TRBJ2-1; 7 bases line up with TRBD1. Losses at the gene ends were 5 bases for V and 3 bases for J; bases not matched to a gene: 10. This CDR3 is built from 16 residues. Germline CDR1 is MNHNS and CDR2 is SASEGT. CDR3 DNA: TGTGCCAGCAGTTACAGGACAGGAGAGATCTACAATGAGCAGTTCTTC. The encoded protein is CASSYRTGEIYNEQFF.

This clonotype was seen many times. The J gene is TRBJ2-3, the V gene TRBV6-1; no firm D call. Germline values: CDR1 MNHNS, CDR2 SASEGT. The CDR3 totals 11 residues. V shed 7 bases and J shed 5 bases, with 7 bases lying between them. In DNA, the CDR3 is TGTGCCAGCACCCTCGGAGATACGCAGTATTTT. Amino acids: CASTLGDTQYF.

V is TRBV2 and J is TRBJ2-1, with TRBD2 identical over 8 bases. Germline assignment: CDR1 SNHLY and CDR2 FYNNEI. V lost 8 bases, J lost 3 bases, and 12 bases stayed unmatched. This CDR3 has 16 residues. This CDR3 reads CASRRRAGAYYNEQFF. The CDR3 DNA reads TGTGCCAGCCGCCGTAGAGCGGGAGCTTACTACAATGAGCAGTTCTTC.

This clonotype was seen a few times. This chain uses TRBV5-1 with TRBJ2-7, with 10 positions matching TRBD2. V gave up 3 bases and J gave up 4 bases; unmatched junction bases: 7. The CDR3 loop spans 15 amino acids. CDR1 SGHRS and CDR2 YFSETQ come from the germline V gene. CDR3 sequence: CASSYHSGRGYEQYF. The CDR3 nucleotides read TGCGCCAGCAGCTATCACAGCGGGAGGGGATACGAGCAGTACTTC.

This clonotype was seen many times. The chain recombines TRBV20-1 with TRBJ2-7; TRBD1 might be the D (6 bases). The CDR3 runs to 16 residues. V lost 2 bases, J lost 0 bases, and 17 bases lay in between. Germline-derived CDR1 and CDR2 are DFQATT and SNEGSKA (reference sequence). CDR3 region: CSARPLTQGGSYEQYF. In nucleotides, the CDR3 is TGCAGTGCTAGACCCCTGACACAGGGTGGCTCCTACGAGCAGTACTTC.

This clonotype was counted many times. The CDR3, as DNA: TGTGCCACCAGTGATTCGGCGCCGACAGGGAACACCGGGGAGCTGTTTTTT. This gives the protein CATSDSAPTGNTGELFF. The V call is TRBV24-1, the J call TRBJ2-2; weak D call: TRBD1 (6 bases). Trimming left V 2 bases short and J 1 base short, with 13 bases between. The CDR3 length is 17 residues. Looked up from germline, CDR1 is KGHDR and CDR2 is SFDVKD.

The sample holds many counts of this clonotype. The chain uses TRBV24-1 and TRBJ2-1; 12 nucleotides align to TRBD2. In germline, CDR1 is KGHDR, CDR2 SFDVKD. J gave up 7 bases and V 5 bases, and 5 bases lay outside the gene matches. The CDR3 has 15 residues. This chain's CDR3 is CATSVGTSGLNEQFF. The DNA for the CDR3 is TGTGCCACCAGTGTAGGGACTAGCGGGTTGAATGAGCAGTTCTTC.

The gene calls are TRBV5-4 and TRBJ1-3; tentatively, D is TRBD1 (5 bases). The CDR3 consists of 18 residues. Trimming took 0 bases from V and 0 from J, leaving 16 bases between them. Germline V gene lookup returns CDR1 SGHNT and CDR2 YYREEE (reference sequence). The CDR3 DNA reads as TGTGCCAGCAGCTTGGGGACATTTCCTCCATACTCTGGAAACACCATATATTTT. Translated, it gives CASSLGTFPPYSGNTIYF.

The table lists this clonotype with many counts. The chain employs TRBV28 and TRBJ2-2; 7 nucleotides line up with TRBD1. Germline V lookup: CDR1 MDHEN, CDR2 SYDVKM. The CDR3 loop spans 16 amino acids. Losses at the gene ends were 6 bases for V and 6 bases for J; bases not matched to a gene: 13. The CDR3 bases are TGTGCCAGCAGGCTTATCCTGCCCACAGGGGCCGGGGAGCTGTTTTTT. Translation gives CASRLILPTGAGELFF.

This clonotype showed up many times. The chain joins TRBV18 to TRBJ2-1, with 9 bases matching TRBD2. Per the germline V gene, CDR1 is KGHSH and CDR2 is LQKENI. This CDR3 has 19 amino acids. The ends lost 5 bases at V and 4 bases at J; junction bases unmatched: 18. This chain's CDR3 is CASSSRGTSPTDPYNEQFF. DNA of the CDR3: TGTGCCAGCTCATCGCGGGGGACTAGCCCTACGGATCCTTACAATGAGCAGTTCTTC.

A single count supports this clonotype. Since a much larger clone is just one base distant, this may be a read error. CDR3 loop: CASNLAADRGTQHF. The CDR3 DNA sequence: TGTGCCAGCAACTTAGCTGCGGACCGCGGCACCCAGCATTTT. The rearrangement links TRBV7-6 to TRBJ1-5; D gene uncertain. CDR1 is SGHVS and CDR2 is FNYEAQ in the germline V gene. CDR3 length: 14 residues.